These 30 T cell receptor beta chains were all obtained from the same sample, sequenced in a study of T cell responses to AZD1222 COVID-19 vaccine. Assay used: immunoSEQ multiplex PCR; TCRdb lists only in-frame clones, some missing. The sample lists about 170,000 clones, approximately 95% occurring once. This specimen was peripheral blood, taken on day 0 of AZD1222 vaccination. The receptors were sampled from an adult in good health.

The rearrangement links TRBV11-2 to TRBJ1-5, with D perhaps TRBD1 (6 bases). Germline CDR1 reads SGHAT; CDR2 reads FQNNGV. CDR3 size: 14 residues. The ends were cut back, 5 bases at V and 7 bases at J, with 15 bases in the middle. The CDR3 DNA sequence: TGTGCCAGCAGCGAGGGGGTGTCTGCCCAGCCCCAGCATTTT. Amino acids: CASSEGVSAQPQHF.

V gene TRBV29-1 combines with J gene TRBJ2-7; 9 positions agree with TRBD1. In germline, CDR1 is SQVTM, CDR2 ANQGSEA. CDR3 length: 15 residues. Losses at the gene ends were 4 bases for V and 2 bases for J; bases not matched to a gene: 9. The CDR3 DNA is TGCAGCGTTGTAGGGGGACAGGGAAGCACCTACGAGCAGTACTTC. Its protein is CSVVGGQGSTYEQYF.

This chain links TRBV12-3 or TRBV12-4 with TRBJ1-2, with D possibly TRBD1 on 6 matching bases. The CDR3 extends over 13 amino acids. V was trimmed by 2 bases and J by 8 bases, leaving 12 bases between them. As DNA, the CDR3 is TGTGCCAGCAGTTTAAAGACAGGCGGAGGCTACACCTTC. Protein: CASSLKTGGGYTF.

The V gene is TRBV2, the J gene TRBJ1-2; D is unclear. Germline values: CDR1 SNHLY, CDR2 FYNNEI. This CDR3 has 15 amino acids. Trimming took off 2 bases at V and 2 bases at J, with 12 bases between the two ends. As DNA, the CDR3 is TGTGCCAGCAGTGAATCTTCGACGGGAAACTATGGCTACACCTTC. Its translation is CASSESSTGNYGYTF.

V is TRBV7-2 and J is TRBJ1-2; D is ambiguous. Trimming took off 2 bases at V and 2 bases at J, with 18 bases between the two ends. The CDR3 is 17 amino acids. Germline CDR1 is SGHTA and CDR2 is FQGNSA. The CDR3 DNA sequence: TGTGCCAGCAGCTTACACACCCCTAAAATAGGCAACTATGGCTACACCTTC. Translation: CASSLHTPKIGNYGYTF.

V gene TRBV6-2 or TRBV6-3 combines with J gene TRBJ2-1; D is unclear. Per germline, CDR1 MNHEY and CDR2 SVGEGT. V shed 5 bases and J shed 9 bases, with 8 bases lying between them. CDR3 length: 11 amino acids. The CDR3 loop reads CASSTFTEQFF. The CDR3 bases are TGTGCCAGCAGTACTTTCACTGAGCAGTTCTTC.

The chain uses TRBV4-1 and TRBJ2-2; the D is unclear. CDR1 and CDR2 (germline): MGHRA, YSYEKL. The CDR3 is 13 residues long. V was clipped by 2 bases and J by 4 bases, with 5 bases between them. For the CDR3, the DNA is TGCGCCAGCAGCCAATCGGCCACCGGGGAGCTGTTTTTT. This translates into CASSQSATGELFF.

V gene TRBV29-1 combines with J gene TRBJ2-3, with D unclear. The ends were cut back, 2 bases at V and 4 bases at J, with 4 bases in the middle. Germline CDR1 SQVTM, CDR2 ANQGSEA. The CDR3 length is 11 residues. The CDR3 is CSVEQADTQYF. The CDR3 bases are TGCAGCGTTGAACAGGCAGATACGCAGTATTTT.

The CDR3 bases are TGTGCCAGCAGTTACACAGGGTTGGGATATGGCTACACCTTC. It translates to CASSYTGLGYGYTF. The chain recombines TRBV6-5 with TRBJ1-2; a weak D match, TRBD1 (6 bases). V lost 2 bases to trimming and J lost 5 bases, with 12 bases between them. CDR3 length: 14 amino acids. Germline-derived CDR1 and CDR2 are MNHEY and SVGAGI.

The chain combines TRBV18 with TRBJ2-7, with 11 bases lining up with TRBD2. The CDR3 length is 16 residues. CDR1 is KGHSH, CDR2 LQKENI, per germline. Unmatched junction bases numbered 3, after V lost 2 bases and J lost 0 bases. The CDR3 region is CASSPGLAGGSYEQYF. DNA for the CDR3: TGTGCCAGCTCACCAGGTCTAGCGGGAGGCTCCTACGAGCAGTACTTC.

The CDR3 loop is CAISEATTAFALHF. In DNA, the CDR3 is TGTGCCATCAGTGAGGCTACGACAGCCTTCGCCCTCCACTTT. The chain couples TRBV10-3 to TRBJ1-6; possibly TRBD1 for D (5 bases). Deletions cut 2 bases from V and 14 bases from J, with 16 bases between. The CDR3 length is 14 residues. Germline V gene data show CDR1 as ENHRY and CDR2 as SYGVKD.

This sequence joins TRBV19 and TRBJ1-2, with 8 bases identical to TRBD1. V shed 5 bases and J 3 bases; nucleotides not matched to a gene: 17. The CDR3 has 18 amino acids. Germline V gene lookup returns CDR1 LNHDA and CDR2 SQIVND (reference sequence). The CDR3 nucleotides read TGTGCCAGTAGTTCGGTCCTCCAGGGGGCGGACGCATACTATGGCTACACCTTC. As protein: CASSSVLQGADAYYGYTF.

As concerns this clone: The identical CDR3 is also encoded by other nucleotide sequences in the sample. The chain carries TRBV5-1 and TRBJ1-1; D not resolved. Between the trimmed V and J ends, which lost 2 bases and 1 base, there was a span of 6 bases. The CDR3 has 13 residues. The germline V gene encodes CDR1 SGHRS and CDR2 YFSETQ. In DNA form, the CDR3 reads TGCGCCAGCAGCTTAACCGCGAACACTGAAGCTTTCTTT. This codes for CASSLTANTEAFF.

This chain joins TRBV28 and TRBJ1-1, with 8 bases fitting TRBD1. The V and J ends lost 4 bases and 1 base, in that order; junction bases with no gene match: 8. The CDR3 extends over 16 amino acids. CDR1 and CDR2 (germline): MDHEN, SYDVKM. The CDR3 DNA reads as TGTGCCAGCAGTTACCCCAGGGGGCGCGGGAACACTGAAGCTTTCTTT. Translation: CASSYPRGRGNTEAFF.

The chain recombines TRBV27 with TRBJ1-1, with no clear D. Germline CDR1 and CDR2: MNHEY and SMNVEV (reference sequence). The CDR3 covers 13 residues. Trimming pared 5 bases from V and 10 bases from J, leaving 17 bases between. CDR3 DNA: TGTGCCAGCAGTGTTACTCCCGACCGCACAGCTTTCTTT. This codes for CASSVTPDRTAFF.

The gene calls are TRBV18 and TRBJ2-7, with TRBD2 identical over 7 bases. Per the germline V gene, CDR1 is KGHSH and CDR2 is LQKENI. Unmatched junction bases numbered 12, after V lost 6 bases and J lost 1 base. The CDR3 totals 16 residues. CDR3 in DNA: TGTGCCAGCTCTCGACCCTTGGGAGGGTCTTCCTACGAGCAGTACTTC. Amino acid sequence: CASSRPLGGSSYEQYF.

This chain uses TRBV18 with TRBJ1-1, with D hard to call. This CDR3 is 15 amino acids long. Between the trimmed V and J ends, which lost 2 bases and 1 base, there was a span of 11 bases. Germline CDR1 KGHSH, CDR2 LQKENI. The CDR3, as DNA: TGTGCCAGCTCACCATCTTCGGGTTGGAACACTGAAGCTTTCTTT. The encoded protein is CASSPSSGWNTEAFF.

The rearrangement joins TRBV13 to TRBJ1-4; D possibly corresponds to TRBD1 (5 bases). The germline V gene has CDR1 PRHDT and CDR2 FYEKMQ (reference sequence). The CDR3 sequence is 13 residues long. V lost 10 bases to trimming and J lost 4 bases, with 13 bases between them. As DNA, the CDR3 is TGTGCCACGGGGGTGCGTGGTAATGAAAAACTGTTTTTT. Translated, it gives CATGVRGNEKLFF.

V and J are TRBV20-1 and TRBJ2-7, with 7 bases fitting TRBD2. The CDR3 extends over 15 amino acids. J lost 3 bases, V lost 6 bases, and 14 bases had no gene match. Germline lookup yields CDR1 DFQATT and CDR2 SNEGSKA (reference sequence). The CDR3 region is CSASSGLGRVYEQYF. The CDR3 DNA reads TGCAGTGCCAGTTCAGGACTAGGACGAGTCTACGAGCAGTACTTC.

The CDR3 reads CAMTGEAFF. DNA for the CDR3: TGTGCCATGACAGGCGAAGCTTTCTTT. The V call is TRBV14, the J call TRBJ1-1; D may be TRBD1 (6 bases). CDR1 SGHDN and CDR2 FVKESK come from the germline V gene. V was shortened by 10 bases and J by 8 bases, with 8 bases between the two germline ends. The CDR3 contains 9 residues.

The chain couples TRBV5-6 to TRBJ2-1; the match to TRBD2 covers 7 bases. Trimming removed 0 bases from V and 7 bases from J; junction bases left unmatched: 7. CDR3 length: 15 amino acids. Germline-derived CDR1 and CDR2 are SGHDT and YYEEEE. CDR3 coding DNA: TGTGCCAGCAGCTTGGAGCGGGACGGAAGAAATGAGCAGTTCTTC. Translating it yields CASSLERDGRNEQFF. Based on the CDR3 plus reference TRBV5-6 and TRBJ2-1, the full variable domain is DAGVTQSPTHLIKTRGQQVTLRCSPKSGHDTVSWYQQALGQGPQFIFQYYEEEERQRGNFPDRFSGHQFPNYSSELNVNALLLGDSALYLCASSLERDGRNEQFFGPGTRLTVL.

Ten or more counts support this clone. The chain joins TRBV19 to TRBJ1-5, with 7 positions matching TRBD1. Germline loops: CDR1 LNHDA, CDR2 SQIVND (reference sequence). V shed 3 bases, J shed 3 bases, and the junction held 5 bases outside the gene matches. The CDR3 totals 15 residues. The CDR3, as DNA: TGTGCCAGTAGTATTCGGGACAGCCTCAATCAGCCCCAGCATTTT. Protein product: CASSIRDSLNQPQHF.

V usage is TRBV5-1 and J usage is TRBJ1-6; D not resolved. This CDR3 is built from 14 residues. The V end lost 0 bases, the J end lost 9 bases, and 10 bases lay between the germline ends. Germline V lookup: CDR1 SGHRS, CDR2 YFSETQ. The CDR3 region has the DNA TGCGCCAGCAGCTTGGTGGGTACTGGTTCACCCCTCCACTTT. As protein: CASSLVGTGSPLHF.

J is TRBJ1-3 and V is TRBV6-1; D gene uncertain. Trimming stripped 2 bases from V and 5 bases from J, with 4 bases between. The CDR3 covers 12 residues. CDR1 is MNHNS, CDR2 SASEGT, per germline. Here the CDR3 DNA reads TGTGCCAGCAGTGAACAGAGAAACACCATATATTTT. Amino acids: CASSEQRNTIYF.

This clone was picked up a small number of times. The chain recombines TRBV7-9 with TRBJ1-2, with D unresolved. There are 12 residues in the CDR3. Germline CDR1 is SEHNR and CDR2 is FQNEAQ (reference sequence). Trimming removed 4 bases at V and 6 bases at J, with 9 bases between. CDR3 sequence reads: CASSSKLNGYTF. Here the CDR3 DNA reads TGTGCCAGCAGCTCGAAGCTTAATGGCTACACCTTC. The whole variable domain, filled in from reference TRBV7-9 and TRBJ1-2, reads DTGVSQNPRHKITKRGQNVTFRCDPISEHNRLYWYRQTLGQGPEFLTYFQNEAQLEKSRLLSDRFSAERPKGSFSTLEIQRTEQGDSAMYLCASSSKLNGYTFGSGTRLTVV.

The table lists this clone with a count of one. This chain connects TRBV5-1 to TRBJ1-1; no firm D call. V gave up 0 bases and J gave up 4 bases, with 13 bases separating them. Germline values: CDR1 SGHRS, CDR2 YFSETQ. This CDR3 contains 15 residues. The CDR3 DNA sequence: TGCGCCAGCAGCTTGGAGGCAACTCGGGGCACTGAAGCTTTCTTT. Its translation is CASSLEATRGTEAFF.

This clone was seen once. The chain has TRBV3-1 (or the pseudogene TRBV3-2) and TRBJ1-2; 7 nucleotides match TRBD1. Unmatched junction bases numbered 16, after V lost 5 bases and J lost 4 bases. Germline values: CDR1 LGHDT, CDR2 YNNKEL (reference sequence). CDR3 length: 17 amino acids. CDR3 protein: CASSEGQLIKTRYGYTF. The DNA for the CDR3 is TGTGCCAGCAGCGAGGGACAGCTTATTAAAACCCGCTATGGCTACACCTTC.

This rearrangement joins TRBV19 to TRBJ2-1, with D perhaps TRBD2 (5 bases). The V gene's germline CDR1 is LNHDA and CDR2 SQIVND (reference sequence). This CDR3 has 17 amino acids. Trimming took 5 bases from V and 0 from J, leaving 17 bases between them. The CDR3 loop is CASSLSGGGRSYNEQFF. CDR3 coding DNA: TGTGCCAGTAGTCTATCAGGAGGTGGTCGCTCCTACAATGAGCAGTTCTTC.

V gene TRBV6-5 combines with J gene TRBJ2-3; D might be TRBD1 (5 bases). Looked up from germline, CDR1 is MNHEY and CDR2 is SVGAGI. Trimming removed 7 bases at V and 6 bases at J, with 5 bases between. The CDR3 is made up of 10 amino acids. The CDR3 spells CASTGDTQYF. CDR3 coding DNA: TGTGCCAGCACAGGGGATACGCAGTATTTT.

This sequence joins TRBV7-9 and TRBJ2-2, with D perhaps given as TRBD1 or TRBD2 (7 bases each). Germline V lookup: CDR1 SEHNR, CDR2 FQNEAQ (reference sequence). The CDR3 is made up of 16 amino acids. V gave up 6 bases and J gave up 5 bases, with 19 bases separating them. CDR3 sequence reads: CASRPPGGALTGELFF. Written as DNA, the CDR3 is TGTGCCAGCAGGCCCCCAGGGGGGGCGCTTACCGGGGAGCTGTTTTTT.